This T cell receptor (beta chain) was identified during a study of cytomegalovirus exposure and HLA in healthy donors. As concerns this clone: What it recognizes is unknown.

V dropped 4 bases and J dropped 5; count of bases not matched to a gene: 6. The V gene's germline CDR1 is WNHNN and CDR2 SYGVQD (reference sequence). The CDR3 spans 14 residues. Notes on the study in general: A missense variant in DCLRE1C was later tied to TCR beta V- and J-gene trimming. The dataset shows that most TCR sequences were rare, while some public TCRs occurred in many donors. Cytomegalovirus status was reportedly diagnosed by the classifier with high sensitivity and specificity.

This PCR relied on a set of 60 Vbeta primers and 13 Jbeta primers. Data came from immunoSEQ multiplex PCR; TCRdb stores just in-frame clones and leaves some out. The sample contains around 110,000 clones, approximately 80% of which appear only once. This clonotype was obtained from a woman younger than 35 in good health and CMV-seropositive. This chain links TRBV10-1 with TRBJ2-3; 7 positions match TRBD2. The sample comprised PBMCs. CDR3 loop: CASSGLPGGDTQYF. The CDR3, as DNA: TGCGCCAGCAGTGGGCTACCGGGAGGAGATACGCAGTATTTT.